Many counts were recorded for the clone carrying this TCR beta chain. Its antigen is unidentified. The data stem from a study of T cells in Graves' hyperthyroidism and ophthalmopathy. Background on the study: Blood from the periphery was taken at initial diagnosis, before any treatment. Study findings and constraints: Using 13 V-J features, a model discriminated ophthalmopathy from stable hyperthyroidism. The model made its ophthalmopathy prediction, and onset followed a median 6.5 months later.

Amplification of TCR beta CDR3 regions used RNA as the template. The primer set for the first-round RT-PCR of the TCR CDR3 was HTBI. One entry per CDR3 protein, called by TCRdb with MiXCR from the multiplex PCR reads. Among around 600,000 distinct CDR3 sequences listed, 13% to 15% were seen once. Ophthalmopathy patients had Clinical Activity Score at least 3, NOSPECS grade at least 4, duration under 3 months. There are 14 residues in the CDR3. Trimming removed 6 bases at V and 0 bases at J, with 12 bases between. Looked up from germline, CDR1 is SNHLY and CDR2 is FYNNEI. The sample taken for sequencing was blood. The chain recombines TRBV2 with TRBJ2-7; possible D gene TRBD2, 6 bases. The TCR comes from a woman aged 18-35 years with Graves' ophthalmopathy. CDR3 DNA sequence: TGTGCCAGCAGGGAGGGCACTAGCTCCTACGAGCAGTACTTC. Translated, it gives CASREGTSSYEQYF.